The following is a T cell receptor beta chain sequence with its context. As yet, its antigen is unknown. The record originates from a study of cytomegalovirus exposure and HLA in healthy donors. Findings and caveats of the study: The authors listed 150 to 200 TCR beta chains as cytomegalovirus-associated. The tendency of first-cohort TCR clusters to co-occur in the 100 to 150 validation repertoires was identified by a subsequent analysis. The study found most TCR sequences rare, yet found some public TCRs in many donors. In vitro assays verified that a few CMV-associated chains recognized CMV antigens specifically.

Germline V gene sequence: CDR1 SGHTA, CDR2 FQGTGA. The germline V and J ends were trimmed by 3 bases and 0 bases, with 12 bases remaining between them. The CDR3 is made up of 15 amino acids. Sequencing used immunoSEQ multiplex PCR; TCRdb keeps in-frame clones, though not all of them. The data hold roughly 180,000 clones, with around four fifths observed a single time. The material sequenced was PBMCs. The J gene is TRBJ2-7, the V gene TRBV7-3; D may be TRBD1 (6 bases). This TCR was recovered from a man aged 18 to 35 in good health and CMV-seropositive. The CDR3 coding sequence is TGTGCCAGCAGCTTGGGACAAGGGTACTCCTACGAGCAGTACTTC. Amino acids: CASSLGQGYSYEQYF.